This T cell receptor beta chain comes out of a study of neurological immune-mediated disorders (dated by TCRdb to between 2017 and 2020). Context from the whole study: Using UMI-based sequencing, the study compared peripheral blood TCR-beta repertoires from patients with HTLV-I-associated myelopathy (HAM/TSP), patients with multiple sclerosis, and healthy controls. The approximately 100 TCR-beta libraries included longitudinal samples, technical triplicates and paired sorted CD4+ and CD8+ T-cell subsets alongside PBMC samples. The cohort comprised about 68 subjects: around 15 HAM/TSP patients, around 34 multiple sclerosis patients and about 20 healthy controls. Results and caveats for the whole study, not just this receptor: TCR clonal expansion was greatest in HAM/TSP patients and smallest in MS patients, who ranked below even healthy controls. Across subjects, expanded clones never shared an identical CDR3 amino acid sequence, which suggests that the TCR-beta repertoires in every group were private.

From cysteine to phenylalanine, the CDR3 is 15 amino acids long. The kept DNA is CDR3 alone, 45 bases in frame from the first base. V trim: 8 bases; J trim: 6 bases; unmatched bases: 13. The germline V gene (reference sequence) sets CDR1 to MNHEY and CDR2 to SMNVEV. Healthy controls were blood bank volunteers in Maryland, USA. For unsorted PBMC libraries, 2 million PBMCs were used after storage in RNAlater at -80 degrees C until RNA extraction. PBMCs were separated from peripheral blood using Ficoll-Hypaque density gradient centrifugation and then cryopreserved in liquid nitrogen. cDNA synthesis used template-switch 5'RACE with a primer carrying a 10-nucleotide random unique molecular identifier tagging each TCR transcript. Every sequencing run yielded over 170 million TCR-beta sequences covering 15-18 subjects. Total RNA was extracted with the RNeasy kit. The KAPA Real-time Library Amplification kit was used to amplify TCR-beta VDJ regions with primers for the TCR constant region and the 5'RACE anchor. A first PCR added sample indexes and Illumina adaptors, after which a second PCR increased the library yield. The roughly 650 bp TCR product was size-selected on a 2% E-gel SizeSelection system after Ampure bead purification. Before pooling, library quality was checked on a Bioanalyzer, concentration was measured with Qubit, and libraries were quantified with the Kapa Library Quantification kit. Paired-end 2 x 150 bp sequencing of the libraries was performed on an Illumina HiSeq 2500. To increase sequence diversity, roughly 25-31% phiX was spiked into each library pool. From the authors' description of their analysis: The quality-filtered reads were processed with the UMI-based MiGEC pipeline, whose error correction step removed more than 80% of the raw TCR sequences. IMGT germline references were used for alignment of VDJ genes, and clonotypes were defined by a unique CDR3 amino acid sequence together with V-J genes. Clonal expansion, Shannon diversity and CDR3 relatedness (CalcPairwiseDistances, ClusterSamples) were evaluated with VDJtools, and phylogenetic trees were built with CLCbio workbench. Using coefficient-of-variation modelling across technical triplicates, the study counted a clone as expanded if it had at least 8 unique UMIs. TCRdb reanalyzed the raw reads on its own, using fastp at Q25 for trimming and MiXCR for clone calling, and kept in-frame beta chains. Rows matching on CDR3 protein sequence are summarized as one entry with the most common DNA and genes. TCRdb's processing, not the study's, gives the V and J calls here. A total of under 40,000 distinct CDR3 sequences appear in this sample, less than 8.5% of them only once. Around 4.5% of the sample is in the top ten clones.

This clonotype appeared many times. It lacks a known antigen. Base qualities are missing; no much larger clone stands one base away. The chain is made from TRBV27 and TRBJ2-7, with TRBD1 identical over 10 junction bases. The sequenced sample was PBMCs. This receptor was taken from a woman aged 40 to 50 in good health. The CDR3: CASGTGTGVVFEQYF. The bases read TGTGCCAGCGGGACCGGGACAGGGGTCGTGTTCGAGCAGTACTTC.